This is a list of T cell receptor beta chains from one sample in a study of early T cells in non-severe SARS-CoV-2 infection. One entry per CDR3 protein results from TCRdb running MiXCR on the 5' RACE reads. Among approximately 110,000 distinct CDR3 sequences, about 15% were seen once, and the ten largest hold 21%. What was sequenced was whole blood. All receptors derive from an adult who was a healthcare worker with PCR-confirmed SARS-CoV-2 infection or an uninfected control (not recorded which). Both conserved end residues are part of each CDR3. Fields, in order: clone size, D gene, J gene, V gene, CDR3 protein, CDR3 DNA. A D gene is named only where the DNA matches it firmly. Some rows mark clone size as missing; the rest say once, few, many or name a class of expanded clone.

clone_size: few
d_call: NA
j_call: TRBJ1-3
v_call: TRBV7-7
cdr3_aa: CASSLDKENTIYF
cdr3_nt: TGTGCCAGCAGCTTAGATAAGGAAAACACCATATATTTT

clone_size: NA
d_call: NA
j_call: TRBJ1-5
v_call: TRBV19
cdr3_aa: CASSPPRLQPQHF
cdr3_nt: TGTGCCAGTAGCCCGCCGCGACTTCAGCCCCAGCATTTT

clone_size: few
d_call: NA
j_call: TRBJ2-5
v_call: TRBV7-9
cdr3_aa: CASSFSVGQGQETQYF
cdr3_nt: TGTGCCAGCAGCTTTTCAGTTGGGCAGGGCCAAGAGACCCAGTACTTC

clone_size: NA
d_call: TRBD2
j_call: TRBJ2-1
v_call: TRBV6-6
cdr3_aa: CASSPLSSGGANEQFF
cdr3_nt: TGTGCCAGCAGTCCTCTCTCTAGCGGGGGGGCAAATGAGCAGTTCTTC

clone_size: many
d_call: NA
j_call: TRBJ1-3
v_call: TRBV20-1
cdr3_aa: CSARGQIGNTIYF
cdr3_nt: TGCAGTGCTAGAGGGCAGATTGGAAACACCATATATTTT

clone_size: NA
d_call: TRBD1
j_call: TRBJ2-7
v_call: TRBV20-1
cdr3_aa: CSAPGQGASEQYF
cdr3_nt: TGCAGTGCCCCTGGACAGGGGGCGTCTGAGCAGTACTTC

clone_size: few
d_call: NA
j_call: TRBJ2-5
v_call: TRBV12-3/TRBV12-4
cdr3_aa: CASRDAETQYF
cdr3_nt: TGTGCCAGCAGGGATGCGGAGACCCAGTACTTC

clone_size: NA
d_call: NA
j_call: TRBJ2-7
v_call: TRBV12-3/TRBV12-4
cdr3_aa: CASSSQGGGEQYF
cdr3_nt: TGTGCCAGCTCTTCCCAGGGGGGGGGCGAGCAGTACTTC

clone_size: NA
d_call: TRBD2
j_call: TRBJ2-1
v_call: TRBV20-1
cdr3_aa: CSARPVAGDVSYNEQFF
cdr3_nt: TGCAGTGCTCGACCGGTGGCGGGGGACGTATCCTACAATGAGCAGTTCTTC

clone_size: few
d_call: TRBD1
j_call: TRBJ1-1
v_call: TRBV20-1
cdr3_aa: CSATQGPTEAFF
cdr3_nt: TGCAGTGCAACACAGGGGCCCACTGAAGCTTTCTTT

clone_size: many
d_call: NA
j_call: TRBJ2-5
v_call: TRBV7-9
cdr3_aa: CASSLVGQETQYF
cdr3_nt: TGTGCCAGCAGCTTAGTGGGGCAAGAGACCCAGTACTTC

clone_size: NA
d_call: NA
j_call: TRBJ1-6
v_call: TRBV12-3/TRBV12-4
cdr3_aa: CAAGGVGSPLHF
cdr3_nt: TGTGCCGCGGGAGGGGTCGGGTCACCCCTCCACTTT

clone_size: many
d_call: NA
j_call: TRBJ2-3
v_call: TRBV20-1
cdr3_aa: CSASKGLGTDTQYF
cdr3_nt: TGCAGTGCTAGTAAGGGCCTGGGCACAGATACGCAGTATTTT

clone_size: NA
d_call: NA
j_call: TRBJ1-2
v_call: TRBV2
cdr3_aa: CASTNSNYGYTF
cdr3_nt: TGTGCCAGCACGAACAGTAACTATGGCTACACCTTC

clone_size: NA
d_call: NA
j_call: TRBJ1-6
v_call: TRBV30
cdr3_aa: CAWSGETDYSPLHF
cdr3_nt: TGTGCCTGGAGTGGGGAGACGGATTATTCACCCCTCCACTTT

clone_size: few
d_call: NA
j_call: TRBJ1-6
v_call: TRBV20-1
cdr3_aa: CSASKLGSPLHF
cdr3_nt: TGCAGTGCTAGCAAGTTAGGTTCACCCCTCCACTTT

clone_size: NA
d_call: TRBD1
j_call: TRBJ1-6
v_call: TRBV7-6
cdr3_aa: CASSLGPGQVNSPLHF
cdr3_nt: TGTGCCAGCAGCTTAGGGCCGGGACAGGTTAATTCACCCCTCCACTTT

clone_size: NA
d_call: TRBD1
j_call: TRBJ2-3
v_call: TRBV3-1
cdr3_aa: CASSQDRQGGTSTDTQYF
cdr3_nt: TGTGCCAGCAGCCAAGACCGACAGGGCGGCACTAGCACAGATACGCAGTATTTT

clone_size: NA
d_call: NA
j_call: TRBJ2-7
v_call: TRBV7-8
cdr3_aa: CASSLLGTEQYF
cdr3_nt: TGTGCCAGCAGCTTATTGGGGACCGAGCAGTACTTC

clone_size: few
d_call: TRBD1
j_call: TRBJ2-1
v_call: TRBV5-1
cdr3_aa: CASSFRDRGYNEQFF
cdr3_nt: TGCGCCAGCAGCTTCCGGGACAGGGGTTACAATGAGCAGTTCTTC

clone_size: NA
d_call: TRBD1
j_call: TRBJ1-1
v_call: TRBV4-2
cdr3_aa: CASSQAQGMNTEAFF
cdr3_nt: TGTGCCAGCAGCCAGGCACAGGGGATGAACACTGAAGCTTTCTTT

clone_size: NA
d_call: NA
j_call: TRBJ1-1
v_call: TRBV5-1
cdr3_aa: CASSVHGDTEAFF
cdr3_nt: TGCGCCAGCAGCGTCCACGGGGACACTGAAGCTTTCTTT

clone_size: NA
d_call: TRBD2
j_call: TRBJ2-3
v_call: TRBV2
cdr3_aa: CASSGRLAGTDTQYF
cdr3_nt: TGTGCCAGCAGTGGGAGACTAGCGGGTACAGATACGCAGTATTTT

clone_size: few
d_call: NA
j_call: TRBJ2-1
v_call: TRBV25-1
cdr3_aa: CASSEGRTDLSTYNEQFF
cdr3_nt: TGTGCCAGCAGTGAGGGACGGACAGATTTATCAACCTACAATGAGCAGTTCTTC

clone_size: NA
d_call: TRBD2
j_call: TRBJ2-3
v_call: TRBV7-9
cdr3_aa: CAGGGGNTDTQYF
cdr3_nt: TGTGCCGGCGGCGGGGGGAACACAGATACGCAGTATTTT

clone_size: NA
d_call: NA
j_call: TRBJ2-2
v_call: TRBV20-1
cdr3_aa: CSAAGEGEPSTGELFF
cdr3_nt: TGCAGTGCTGCGGGGGAGGGGGAGCCTAGCACCGGGGAGCTGTTTTTT

clone_size: few
d_call: TRBD2
j_call: TRBJ2-1
v_call: TRBV29-1
cdr3_aa: CSVAGGFYNEQFF
cdr3_nt: TGCAGCGTTGCCGGGGGGTTCTACAATGAGCAGTTCTTC

clone_size: few
d_call: NA
j_call: TRBJ2-3
v_call: TRBV3-1
cdr3_aa: CASSQDDTDTQYF
cdr3_nt: TGTGCCAGCAGCCAAGATGACACAGATACGCAGTATTTT

clone_size: NA
d_call: NA
j_call: TRBJ2-1
v_call: TRBV2
cdr3_aa: CASSWTPYNEQFF
cdr3_nt: TGTGCCAGCAGTTGGACTCCCTACAATGAGCAGTTCTTC

clone_size: few
d_call: NA
j_call: TRBJ2-1
v_call: TRBV20-1
cdr3_aa: CSARDHQRAYNEQFF
cdr3_nt: TGCAGTGCTAGAGATCACCAGCGGGCCTACAATGAGCAGTTCTTC

clone_size: few
d_call: NA
j_call: TRBJ2-1
v_call: TRBV25-1
cdr3_aa: CASSAPAGWYNEQFF
cdr3_nt: TGTGCCAGCAGTGCCCCCGCGGGGTGGTACAATGAGCAGTTCTTC

clone_size: few
d_call: NA
j_call: TRBJ2-2
v_call: TRBV3-1
cdr3_aa: CASSRPRGTANTGELFF
cdr3_nt: TGTGCCAGCAGTCGGCCCCGGGGAACTGCGAACACCGGGGAGCTGTTTTTT

clone_size: NA
d_call: TRBD2
j_call: TRBJ2-3
v_call: TRBV20-1
cdr3_aa: CSARRSSGSTDTQYF
cdr3_nt: TGCAGTGCTAGGAGGTCTAGCGGTAGCACAGATACGCAGTATTTT

clone_size: few
d_call: TRBD1
j_call: TRBJ2-3
v_call: TRBV7-2
cdr3_aa: CASSPEGTEHTQYF
cdr3_nt: TGTGCCAGCAGCCCAGAAGGGACAGAACATACGCAGTATTTT

clone_size: NA
d_call: TRBD2
j_call: TRBJ2-5
v_call: TRBV4-1
cdr3_aa: CASSQETSGGETQYF
cdr3_nt: TGCGCCAGCAGCCAAGAGACTAGCGGGGGAGAGACCCAGTACTTC

clone_size: many
d_call: TRBD1
j_call: TRBJ2-5
v_call: TRBV7-6
cdr3_aa: CASSTPTGWGETQYF
cdr3_nt: TGTGCCAGCAGCACCCCGACAGGGTGGGGGGAGACCCAGTACTTC

clone_size: few
d_call: TRBD1
j_call: TRBJ2-6
v_call: TRBV18
cdr3_aa: CASHAIRDRVAGANVLTF
cdr3_nt: TGTGCCAGCCATGCCATCCGGGACAGGGTCGCTGGGGCCAACGTCCTGACTTTC